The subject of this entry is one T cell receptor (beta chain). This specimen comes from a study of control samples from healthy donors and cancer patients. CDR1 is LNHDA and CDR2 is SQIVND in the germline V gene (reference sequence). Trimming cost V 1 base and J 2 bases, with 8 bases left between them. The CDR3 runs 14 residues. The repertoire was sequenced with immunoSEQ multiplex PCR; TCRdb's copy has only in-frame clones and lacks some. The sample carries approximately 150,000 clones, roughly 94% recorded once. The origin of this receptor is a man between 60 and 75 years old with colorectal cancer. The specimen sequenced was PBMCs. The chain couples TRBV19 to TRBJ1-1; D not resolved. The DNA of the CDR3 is TGTGCCAGTAGTATAGGAGTAGTAAACACTGAAGCTTTCTTT. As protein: CASSIGVVNTEAFF.